This TCR beta chain was sequenced for a study of cytomegalovirus exposure and HLA in healthy donors. Germline values: CDR1 MNHEY, CDR2 SVGAGI. V lost 5 bases and J lost 2; bases outside the gene matches: 2. CDR3 length: 14 residues. The PCR used 60 Vbeta and 13 Jbeta primers. Under the authors' procedure: Approximately 73 million unique TCR beta chains, 10 million to 14 million shared, were counted in a later analysis. Sequencing was performed with immunoSEQ multiplex PCR; in TCRdb, only in-frame clones are kept and a portion is missing. V, J and clone size derive from that table, while D and trimming were established from the DNA sequence. The sample carries tens of thousands of clones, just under 80% recorded once. To note about this clone: What it binds is not known.

Overall study findings and caveats: TCR beta chain V- and J-gene trimming was linked, in a later analysis, to a missense variant in DCLRE1C.

The source material was PBMCs. This clonotype originated in a woman aged 40 to 50 in good health and CMV-seronegative. This chain links TRBV6-5 with TRBJ2-7; the match to TRBD2 covers 11 bases. The CDR3 spells CASSLAGGTYEQYF. The DNA of the CDR3 is TGTGCCAGCAGTCTAGCGGGAGGCACCTACGAGCAGTACTTC.